The T cell receptor (beta chain) described here comes from a study of T cell responses to AZD1222 COVID-19 vaccine. Study-level results: Donors were chiefly white British, with a greater number of females, and clonal diversity was perhaps underestimated. Epitopes outside B.1.351 and B.1.1.7 mutated regions reportedly drew nearly half of spike TCRs.

As concerns this clone: What it binds is not known.

Repertoires were generated with immunoSEQ multiplex PCR, while TCRdb's copy carries only in-frame clones and drops some. The sample shows roughly 85,000 clones, around nine tenths of them seen only once. Germline V gene lookup returns CDR1 WSHSY and CDR2 SAAADI. The length of the CDR3 is 13 residues. V lost 2 bases to trimming and J lost 4 bases, with 5 bases between them. The sequenced sample was peripheral blood, obtained 28 days after the second AZD1222 dose. The source of this sequence is an adult who received the AZD1222 COVID-19 vaccine. The chain recombines TRBV10-2 with TRBJ1-4, with D unresolved. Here the CDR3 reads CASSEDFNEKLFF. In DNA form, the CDR3 reads TGCGCCAGCAGTGAGGACTTTAATGAAAAACTGTTTTTT.